A selection of T cell receptor beta chains follows, all from one sample in a study of blood T cell repertoires in COVID-19. The assay was immunoSEQ multiplex PCR, and TCRdb's table has in-frame clones only and misses some. The data show tens of thousands of clones, more than 70% seen once. The sample was peripheral blood. The receptors were gathered from a human donor with acute or convalescent COVID-19. The donor label of this sample is uncertain. The CDR3 runs from the conserved cysteine through the conserved F or W. D genes are given only for firm matches. A clone size is listed for some rows: how often the clone was seen (once, few, many), or a class if it is expanded.

d_gene | j_gene | v_gene | abundance | CDR3nt | CDR3aa
. | TRBJ2-3 | TRBV3-1/TRBV3-2 | . | TGTGCCAGCAGCCCCAATTATCAGGGGCGGGGCACAGATACGCAGTATTTT | CASSPNYQGRGTDTQYF
TRBD1 | TRBJ1-4 | TRBV25-1 | . | TGTGCCAGCAGCTCCCCGGGACAGAAGAATGAAAAACTGTTTTTT | CASSSPGQKNEKLFF
TRBD1 | TRBJ1-1 | TRBV7-2 | . | TGTGCCAGCAGCTGGGACAGGAGGAGGACTGAAGCTTTCTTT | CASSWDRRRTEAFF
TRBD1 | TRBJ1-6 | TRBV7-3 | . | TGTGCCAGCAGCCTCGAAGGGGGCCGAGGTTCACCCCTCCACTTT | CASSLEGGRGSPLHF
. | TRBJ1-1 | TRBV30 | . | TGTGCCTGGAGGCAGGGTTTGAACACTGAAGCTTTCTTT | CAWRQGLNTEAFF
. | TRBJ1-1 | TRBV6-5 | few | TGTGCCAGCAGTTTATCCCTTGTTACTGAAGCTTTCTTT | CASSLSLVTEAFF
TRBD2 | TRBJ2-1 | TRBV24-1 | . | TGTGCCACCAGTGACCTGGCTATAGCGGGGTCGAACAATGAGCAGTTCTTC | CATSDLAIAGSNNEQFF
. | TRBJ1-5 | TRBV7-2 | . | TGTGCCAGCAGCTTAGGTCCACAGGGACAGCCCCAGCATTTT | CASSLGPQGQPQHF
. | TRBJ2-7 | TRBV15 | few | TGTGCCACCAGCAGCAGGGGTTACGAGCAGTACTTC | CATSSRGYEQYF
. | TRBJ1-1 | TRBV19 | once | TGTGCCAGTAGTCCCTATCCCCTTTACAGGGACACTGAAGCTTTCTTT | CASSPYPLYRDTEAFF
. | TRBJ1-5 | TRBV6-2/TRBV6-3 | . | TGTGCCAGCAGTCGCCGGACAGCCTATAACAGCAATCAGCCCCAGCATTTT | CASSRRTAYNSNQPQHF
. | TRBJ1-5 | TRBV4-2 | . | TGTGCCAGCAGCTCGTGGGGGGATCAGCCCCAGCATTTT | CASSSWGDQPQHF
. | TRBJ2-3 | TRBV9 | . | TGTGCCAGCAGCCCGAGCCCAACGCGTAACACAGATACGCAGTATTTT | CASSPSPTRNTDTQYF
. | TRBJ1-6 | TRBV5-8 | . | TGTGCCAGCTTTCCTCAGGCCTTCTCCTATAATTCACCCCTCCACTTT | CASFPQAFSYNSPLHF
TRBD1 | TRBJ2-1 | TRBV5-4 | . | TGTGCCAGCAGCCTAGCCGGGACAGGGGAACGCAATGAGCAGTTCTTC | CASSLAGTGERNEQFF
TRBD2 | TRBJ2-3 | TRBV7-6 | . | TGTGCCAGCAGCTATCTTGACAGGCGGGGGGGCCATCGGACAGATACGCAGTATTTT | CASSYLDRRGGHRTDTQYF
. | TRBJ1-2 | TRBV12-3/TRBV12-4 | . | TGTGCCAGCAACCGGGGACAAAACTATGGCTACACCTTC | CASNRGQNYGYTF
TRBD1 | TRBJ2-1 | TRBV24-1 | . | TGTGCCACCAGTGATTTGCACACGACAGGGTACAATGAGCAGTTCTTC | CATSDLHTTGYNEQFF
. | TRBJ2-1 | TRBV24-1 | . | TGTGCCACCAGTGGGCGGGACTCCCCGTACAATGAGCAGTTCTTC | CATSGRDSPYNEQFF
. | TRBJ2-6 | TRBV11-3 | . | TGTGCCAGCAGCTTAGACCTGGGGGCCAACGTCCTGACTTTC | CASSLDLGANVLTF
. | TRBJ1-1 | TRBV27 | once | TGTGCCAGCAGTAGGTCGAACAGCCCTGAAGCTTTCTTT | CASSRSNSPEAFF
TRBD2 | TRBJ2-2 | TRBV19 | . | TGTGCCAGTATCCGGGGGGGCCGGTTCGGGGAGCTGTTTTTT | CASIRGGRFGELFF
. | TRBJ1-2 | TRBV28 | once | TGTGCCAGCAGTTTAGGGAGACTCTATGGCTACACCTTC | CASSLGRLYGYTF
TRBD2 | TRBJ2-7 | TRBV5-4 | . | TGTGCCAGCAGCTTAAACAGGGGTAGCGGGGGGTCCTACGAGCAGTACTTC | CASSLNRGSGGSYEQYF
TRBD1 | TRBJ2-3 | TRBV19 | . | TGTGCCAGTAGTGTCTACAGGGGGGGCACAGATACGCAGTATTTT | CASSVYRGGTDTQYF
TRBD1 | TRBJ2-2 | TRBV4-3 | . | TGCGCCAGCAGCCAAGGTCGGGACAGATACACAACGAACACCGGGGAGCTGTTTTTT | CASSQGRDRYTTNTGELFF
. | TRBJ2-1 | TRBV5-1 | once | TGCGCCAGCAGCTCCACAGGGACCTACAATGAGCAGTTCTTC | CASSSTGTYNEQFF
. | TRBJ1-2 | TRBV5-8 | . | TGTGCCAGCAGCTTGTCAGGGGATACTAACTATGGCTACACCTTC | CASSLSGDTNYGYTF
TRBD1 | TRBJ1-1 | TRBV18 | few | TGTGCCAGCTCACCCTCGACAGGGGTGAACACTGAAGCTTTCTTT | CASSPSTGVNTEAFF
. | TRBJ2-5 | TRBV7-2 | . | TGTGCCAGCAGCTCCTACAGGGAGACCCAGTACTTC | CASSSYRETQYF
. | TRBJ1-2 | TRBV12-3/TRBV12-4 | . | TGTGCCAGCAGTTTCTGGCAGAACTATGGCTACACCTTC | CASSFWQNYGYTF
TRBD1 | TRBJ1-3 | TRBV5-5 | . | TGTGCCAGCAGCTTTGGGTGGGGACAGGGATCTGGAAACACCATATATTTT | CASSFGWGQGSGNTIYF
. | TRBJ2-3 | TRBV4-1 | . | TGCGCCAGCAGCCGCTTGACGGCGGTAGATACGCAGTATTTT | CASSRLTAVDTQYF
TRBD1 | TRBJ2-7 | TRBV4-3 | . | TGCGCCAGCAGCCAAGGGGGGCAGGGGGCCTCCTACGAGCAGTACTTC | CASSQGGQGASYEQYF
. | TRBJ1-1 | TRBV30 | . | TGTGCCTGGAAACGGGAGCCGAACACTGAAGCTTTCTTT | CAWKREPNTEAFF
. | TRBJ1-6 | TRBV10-3 | . | TGTGCCATCAGTGCGGGGGATCAGAATTCACCCCTCCACTTT | CAISAGDQNSPLHF
TRBD2 | TRBJ2-3 | TRBV18 | . | TGTGCCAGCTCACCACAGCGGGGGGTGGATACGCAGTATTTT | CASSPQRGVDTQYF
. | TRBJ2-7 | TRBV3-1/TRBV3-2 | . | TGTGCCAGCAGCCAAGTTGCAGGGTATAGTTACGAGCAGTACTTC | CASSQVAGYSYEQYF
TRBD1 | TRBJ1-6 | TRBV9 | . | TGTGCCAGCAGCGTCCTGACAGGGGGCGGTTCACCCCTCCACTTT | CASSVLTGGGSPLHF
. | TRBJ2-2 | TRBV11-3 | . | TGTGCCAGCAGCACCGGACAGATCGGGGAGCTGTTTTTT | CASSTGQIGELFF
TRBD1 | TRBJ2-5 | TRBV5-1 | . | TGCGCCAGCAGTACGACAGGGGGAAAGACCCAGTACTTC | CASSTTGGKTQYF
. | TRBJ1-6 | TRBV3-1/TRBV3-2 | . | TGTGCCAGCAGCCAAGGCCTGACAGATAATTCACCCCTCCACTTT | CASSQGLTDNSPLHF
TRBD1 | TRBJ1-4 | TRBV5-1 | . | TGCGCCAGCAGCTTGGCGAGGGGGCGAGATGAAAAACTGTTTTTT | CASSLARGRDEKLFF
TRBD1 | TRBJ2-2 | TRBV7-3 | few | TGTGCCAGCAGCCAGGGACAGAGCTACACCGGGGAGCTGTTTTTT | CASSQGQSYTGELFF
. | TRBJ1-4 | TRBV28 | . | TGTGCCAGCAGTTTTAACTATGAAAAACTGTTTTTT | CASSFNYEKLFF
TRBD1 | TRBJ2-7 | TRBV3-1/TRBV3-2 | . | TGTGCCAGCAGCCAAGGTAGGACAGGGAATTTAGGCGAGCAGTACTTC | CASSQGRTGNLGEQYF
TRBD2 | TRBJ2-5 | TRBV14 | . | TGTGCCAGCAGCCCACCGGGACTAGCGGGGGGCCGGGAGACCCAGTACTTC | CASSPPGLAGGRETQYF
TRBD1 | TRBJ2-7 | TRBV7-2 | . | TGTGCCAGCAGCTTAGCTACAGGGGGTTCCTACGAGCAGTACTTC | CASSLATGGSYEQYF
. | TRBJ2-1 | TRBV5-1 | . | TGCGCCAGCAGCCCCCTAGCAGTCACGTACAATGAGCAGTTCTTC | CASSPLAVTYNEQFF
. | TRBJ1-2 | TRBV6-5 | . | TGTGCCAGCAGGACCGCGGACACCTATGGCTACACCTTC | CASRTADTYGYTF
TRBD1 | TRBJ1-3 | TRBV6-6 | few | TGTGCCAGCAGTCAAAACAGGGGGCAAACATCTGGAAACACCATATATTTT | CASSQNRGQTSGNTIYF
. | TRBJ1-1 | TRBV14 | few | TGTGCCAGCAGCCAAGGGACAGCGCGTGAAGCTTTCTTT | CASSQGTAREAFF
. | TRBJ2-2 | TRBV28 | once | TGTGCCAGCAGGACGTCGACTGTCGGGGAGCTGTTTTTT | CASRTSTVGELFF
. | TRBJ2-5 | TRBV7-2 | . | TGTGCCAGCAGCTTACTCAGGGGAGAGACCCAGTACTTC | CASSLLRGETQYF
. | TRBJ1-4 | TRBV4-2 | once | TGTGCCAGCAGCCAAGACGCAGTCTCCGAAAAACTGTTTTTT | CASSQDAVSEKLFF
. | TRBJ2-5 | TRBV2 | . | TGTGCCAGCATCTGGGACTACCAAGAGACCCAGTACTTC | CASIWDYQETQYF
. | TRBJ2-7 | TRBV6-2/TRBV6-3 | . | TGTGCCAGCAGCAGGGACATCTCCTACGAGCAGTACTTC | CASSRDISYEQYF
. | TRBJ2-3 | TRBV27 | . | TGTGCCAGCAGTCTTCACCGCCCCCAAGCCCCCGCCAGGGTCCTCACAGATACGCAGTATTTT | CASSLHRPQAPARVLTDTQYF
TRBD1 | TRBJ1-6 | TRBV5-1 | once | TGCGCCAGCAGCTTCAACAGGGGGGGTTCACCCCTCCACTTT | CASSFNRGGSPLHF